Below are 30 T cell receptor beta chains sequenced from a single sample in a study of Graves' ophthalmopathy and Graves' hyperthyroidism. Amplification from RNA transcripts yielded the TCR beta CDR3 regions. HTBI primers served in a first-round RT-PCR, which a second-round multiplex PCR followed. TCRdb re-called the multiplex PCR reads with MiXCR, one entry per CDR3 protein. The repertoire holds approximately 700,000 distinct CDR3 sequences, roughly 40% seen once, with 35% to 55% in the top ten. Sequences were obtained from peripheral blood. These receptors all come from an adult man with Graves' ophthalmopathy.

V usage is TRBV2 and J usage is TRBJ2-5; 10 bases map to TRBD1. V was pared by 6 bases and J by 5 bases, with 9 bases of the junction left unmatched. CDR1 and CDR2 (germline): SNHLY, FYNNEI. The CDR3 has 15 residues. For the CDR3, the DNA is TGTGCCAGCAGGAAGGACAGGGGGTGGCGGGAGACCCAGTACTTC. Translated, it gives CASRKDRGWRETQYF.

This clonotype has a count of ten or more. V usage is TRBV7-2 and J usage is TRBJ1-6; 11 bases line up with TRBD1. Germline CDR1 and CDR2: SGHTA and FQGNSA. V trimming: 4 bases; J trimming: 9 bases; junction bases outside the gene matches: 5. The CDR3 contains 15 residues. The CDR3 is CASSSRTGGGSPLHF. CDR3 DNA sequence: TGTGCCAGCAGCTCTAGGACAGGGGGCGGTTCACCCCTCCACTTT.

This clonotype has more than one count but fewer than ten. The chain couples TRBV15 to TRBJ2-7; 9 bases line up with TRBD1. J was trimmed by 7 bases and V by 4 bases; bases with no gene match: 11. In germline, CDR1 is LNHNV, CDR2 YYDKDF (reference sequence). CDR3 length equals 15 residues. CDR3 in DNA: TGTGCCACCAGCAAGGACAGGGGCCCCCTGACAGAGCAGTACTTC. Translation gives CATSKDRGPLTEQYF.

This clonotype was detected only a few times. The chain combines TRBV5-6 with TRBJ2-5; TRBD1 agrees at 7 bases. The CDR3 length is 16 residues. Germline CDR1 SGHDT, CDR2 YYEEEE. With 4 bases clipped from V and 4 bases from J, the junction kept 13 bases outside the gene matches. The CDR3 region has the DNA TGTGCCAGCAGCCACGGGGTAGGGGGCCAGGGAGAGACCCAGTACTTC. Protein: CASSHGVGGQGETQYF.

The rearrangement links TRBV25-1 to TRBJ1-2; unclear D gene. The germline gives CDR1 MGHDK, CDR2 SYGVNS. CDR3 length: 16 amino acids. Trimming removed 3 bases from V and 7 bases from J, with 21 bases in between. The CDR3 DNA is TGTGCCAGCAGTGACTATGACATATCCGAACTTAGTGGCTACACCTTC. The encoded protein is CASSDYDISELSGYTF.

The rearrangement links TRBV6-6 to TRBJ2-5; D may be TRBD2 (6 bases). Germline V gene lookup returns CDR1 MNHNY and CDR2 SVGAGI (reference sequence). The CDR3 length is 17 residues. Between the trimmed V and J ends, which lost 0 bases and 0 bases, there was a span of 14 bases. The CDR3 DNA reads as TGTGCCAGCAGTTACTCCGGGCCTAGCGTATACCAAGAGACCCAGTACTTC. Amino acid sequence: CASSYSGPSVYQETQYF.

This clonotype was observed many times. The chain carries TRBV2 and TRBJ1-6; no firm D call. Germline values: CDR1 SNHLY, CDR2 FYNNEI. The CDR3 sequence is 15 residues long. Trimming removed 5 bases from V and 8 bases from J, with 16 bases in between. In DNA form, the CDR3 reads TGTGCCAGCAGTCCTTCTCGGACGTTAGATTCACCCCTCCACTTT. Its translation: CASSPSRTLDSPLHF.

The chain links TRBV10-3 to TRBJ1-4; 10 nucleotides match TRBD1. Looked up from germline, CDR1 is ENHRY and CDR2 is SYGVKD. This CDR3 is built from 14 residues. J was trimmed by 10 bases and V by 4 bases; bases with no gene match: 6. CDR3 DNA sequence: TGTGCCATCAGTGGGACAGGGGGTTTTGGAAAACTGTTTTTT. Translating it yields CAISGTGGFGKLFF.

V is TRBV25-1 and J is TRBJ2-1; 8 bases fit TRBD1. The CDR3 extends over 15 amino acids. Germline CDR1 and CDR2: MGHDK and SYGVNS. The V and J ends lost 3 bases and 4 bases, in that order; junction bases with no gene match: 5. For the CDR3, the DNA is TGTGCCAGCAGTGACCCGGGACAGGTTTACAATGAGCAGTTCTTC. The encoded protein is CASSDPGQVYNEQFF.

This clonotype was seen a handful of times. The chain combines TRBV5-4 with TRBJ1-1; no clear D gene. CDR1 and CDR2 (germline): SGHNT, YYREEE (reference sequence). V was cut by 5 bases and J by 1 base, with 15 bases left in between. The CDR3 consists of 15 residues. CDR3 bases: TGTGCCAGCAGGATTTATGGGCACCGGAACACTGAAGCTTTCTTT. Its protein is CASRIYGHRNTEAFF.

The V gene is TRBV2, the J gene TRBJ2-7; TRBD1 agrees at 11 bases. V trimming: 5 bases; J trimming: 3 bases; junction bases outside the gene matches: 6. There are 15 residues in the CDR3. The V gene's germline CDR1 is SNHLY and CDR2 FYNNEI. CDR3 sequence: CASSYGGQGDYEQYF. CDR3 bases: TGTGCCAGCAGTTACGGGGGACAGGGGGACTACGAGCAGTACTTC.

In the case of this clonotype: Relative to the germline gene, one junction end is altered; a read error may explain this. This rearrangement joins TRBV10-1 to TRBJ2-2; the D gene is possibly TRBD1 (6 bases). The CDR3 is made up of 16 amino acids. Germline CDR1 and CDR2: WNHNN and SYGVQD (reference sequence). Here the CDR3 DNA reads TGCGCCAGGGACAGCAAAGCTCAAACGAACACCGGGGAGCTGTCTTTT. This sequence encodes CARDSKAQTNTGELSF.

This chain links TRBV29-1 with TRBJ2-6; 7 bases map to TRBD1. V gave up 6 bases and J gave up 4 bases; unmatched junction bases: 9. Germline V CDR1 and CDR2: SQVTM, ANQGSEA. This CDR3 has 15 residues. The CDR3: CSVAYTGAGANVLTF. The CDR3 DNA reads TGCAGCGTGGCCTATACAGGGGCGGGGGCCAACGTCCTGACTTTC. The full variable domain, in which reference TRBV29-1 and TRBJ2-6 provide the parts outside the CDR3, is SAVISQKPSRDICQRGTSLTIQCQVDSQVTMMFWYRQQPGQSLTLIATANQGSEATYESGFVIDKFPISRPNLTFSTLTVSNMSPEDSSIYLCSVAYTGAGANVLTFGAGSRLTVL.

This clonotype was seen more than once but under ten times. The chain carries TRBV27 and TRBJ2-5, with 7 bases fitting TRBD2. Trimming removed 0 bases from V and 4 bases from J; junction bases left unmatched: 5. The CDR3 is 15 amino acids. The germline CDR1 and CDR2 sequences are MNHEY and SMNVEV (reference sequence). In nucleotides, the CDR3 is TGTGCCAGCAGTTTATCTCAGGGACTAACAGAGACCCAGTACTTC. Its protein product is CASSLSQGLTETQYF.

V is TRBV2 and J is TRBJ1-1; tentative D call: TRBD1 (6 bases). Germline CDR1 is SNHLY and CDR2 is FYNNEI. Trimming stripped 8 bases from V and 10 bases from J, with 11 bases between. The CDR3 is 10 amino acids. CDR3 bases: TGTGCCAGCGCGAGGGGGGGAGCTTTCTTT. Its protein is CASARGGAFF.

This clonotype occurred many times. The chain recombines TRBV7-6 with TRBJ2-7; D possibly matches TRBD1 or TRBD2 (6 bases each). CDR3 size: 16 residues. Looked up from germline, CDR1 is SGHVS and CDR2 is FNYEAQ. The ends were cut back, 1 base at V and 3 bases at J, with 16 bases in the middle. This CDR3 reads CASSLDPWGAVYEQYF. DNA of the CDR3: TGTGCCAGCAGCTTAGATCCGTGGGGGGCAGTCTACGAGCAGTACTTC.

This clonotype has only one observation. The chain combines TRBV24-1 with TRBJ1-1, with unresolved D. Germline loops: CDR1 KGHDR, CDR2 SFDVKD. The CDR3 extends over 14 amino acids. V lost 4 bases, J lost 1 base, and 9 bases lay in between. As DNA, the CDR3 is TGTGCCACCAGTGACCCCCGGGAGAACACTGAAGCTTTCTTT. Translating gives CATSDPRENTEAFF.

V and J are TRBV14 and TRBJ2-5, with 10 bases that match TRBD1. Unmatched junction bases numbered 10, after V lost 4 bases and J lost 5 bases. From germline, CDR1 is SGHDN and CDR2 FVKESK. The CDR3 spans 16 residues. The CDR3 loop is CASSRGQGVYNETQYF. CDR3 nucleotides: TGTGCCAGCAGCCGAGGACAGGGGGTTTACAATGAGACCCAGTACTTC.

The chain joins TRBV10-3 to TRBJ2-5, with a possible D match to TRBD1 (6 bases). The CDR3 covers 15 residues. Per germline, CDR1 ENHRY and CDR2 SYGVKD. V was shortened by 6 bases and J by 1 base, with 15 bases between the two germline ends. DNA for the CDR3: TGTGCCATCAGGGATACGGGACACCTCCAAGAGACCCAGTACTTC. Encoded protein: CAIRDTGHLQETQYF.

This clonotype was seen at least ten times. This chain joins TRBV10-3 and TRBJ2-7, with TRBD1 identical over 7 bases. Germline-derived CDR1 and CDR2 are ENHRY and SYGVKD. This CDR3 is built from 13 residues. Losses at the gene ends were 6 bases for V and 6 bases for J; bases not matched to a gene: 8. As DNA, the CDR3 is TGTGCCATCAGCCTCGACAGGGCTGGCGAGCAGTACTTC. This encodes CAISLDRAGEQYF.

Only one count was recorded for this clonotype. The V gene is TRBV15, the J gene TRBJ1-2; D ambiguous. V gave up 3 bases and J gave up 10 bases, with 30 bases separating them. This CDR3 is 18 amino acids long. Germline assignment: CDR1 LNHNV and CDR2 YYDKDF (reference sequence). The CDR3 region is CATSSARASPATILDYTF. CDR3 DNA sequence: TGTGCCACCAGCAGTGCTAGGGCGAGTCCAGCGACAATATTAGACTACACCTTC.

The CDR3 DNA is TGTGCCAGCAGCAAGACTAGCGGGGTGACTACCGGGGAGCTGTTTTTT. Translating gives CASSKTSGVTTGELFF. The V and J genes are TRBV7-9 and TRBJ2-2; the match to TRBD2 covers 11 bases. The CDR3 is 16 amino acids. Germline assignment: CDR1 SEHNR and CDR2 FQNEAQ (reference sequence). The J segment lost 5 bases and the V segment lost 5 bases, leaving 7 bases of the junction unmatched. The full variable domain, its missing parts supplied by reference TRBV7-9 and TRBJ2-2, is DTGVSQNPRHKITKRGQNVTFRCDPISEHNRLYWYRQTLGQGPEFLTYFQNEAQLEKSRLLSDRFSAERPKGSFSTLEIQRTEQGDSAMYLCASSKTSGVTTGELFFGEGSRLTVL.

This chain connects TRBV7-9 to TRBJ2-5, with D hard to call. This CDR3 region has 14 residues. Germline values: CDR1 SEHNR, CDR2 FQNEAQ (reference sequence). Trimming took 3 bases from V and 0 from J, leaving 8 bases between them. The CDR3 is CASSFSRNQETQYF. The CDR3 DNA is TGTGCCAGCAGCTTCTCCAGGAACCAAGAGACCCAGTACTTC. Based on the CDR3 plus reference TRBV7-9 and TRBJ2-5, the full variable domain is DTGVSQNPRHKITKRGQNVTFRCDPISEHNRLYWYRQTLGQGPEFLTYFQNEAQLEKSRLLSDRFSAERPKGSFSTLEIQRTEQGDSAMYLCASSFSRNQETQYFGPGTRLLVL.

This chain connects TRBV20-1 to TRBJ1-4, with 7 positions matching TRBD1. From germline, CDR1 is DFQATT and CDR2 SNEGSKA (reference sequence). J gave up 7 bases and V 0 bases, and 8 bases lay outside the gene matches. The length of the CDR3 is 15 residues. CDR3 in amino acids: CSARDGRRGSEKLFF. DNA of the CDR3: TGCAGTGCTAGAGATGGACGCAGGGGGTCTGAAAAACTGTTTTTT.

This clonotype appeared many times. The V gene is TRBV2, the J gene TRBJ2-5; 11 bases align to TRBD2. Trimming removed 5 bases from V and 4 bases from J; junction bases left unmatched: 6. Germline-derived CDR1 and CDR2 are SNHLY and FYNNEI. The CDR3 has 15 amino acids. The CDR3 nucleotides read TGTGCCAGCAGTCGCACCCTAGCGGGGGGAGAGACCCAGTACTTC. Translated: CASSRTLAGGETQYF. The variable domain in full, completed from reference TRBV2 and TRBJ2-5, reads EPEVTQTPSHQVTQMGQEVILRCVPISNHLYFYWYRQILGQKVEFLVSFYNNEISEKSEIFDDQFSVERPDGSNFTLKIRSTKLEDSAMYFCASSRTLAGGETQYFGPGTRLLVL.

This rearrangement joins TRBV19 to TRBJ1-1; D is perhaps TRBD1 (5 bases). This CDR3 comprises 17 residues. The germline V and J ends were trimmed by 3 bases and 2 bases, with 19 bases remaining between them. Per the germline V gene, CDR1 is LNHDA and CDR2 is SQIVND (reference sequence). The CDR3, as DNA: TGTGCCAGTAGTATCCTAGGACCCGGAAGGGGAAACACTGAAGCTTTCTTT. Its translation is CASSILGPGRGNTEAFF.

This clonotype was seen repeatedly, ten times or more. This CDR3 is CASSDLDGAYEQYF. CDR3 DNA: TGTGCCAGCAGTGACTTGGACGGGGCCTACGAGCAGTACTTC. The V gene is TRBV25-1, the J gene TRBJ2-7, with a weak D call TRBD2 (5 bases). Germline CDR1 reads MGHDK; CDR2 reads SYGVNS. The CDR3 covers 14 residues. Trimming pared 3 bases from V and 2 bases from J, leaving 11 bases between.

This clonotype was seen only a few times. The chain carries TRBV7-9 and TRBJ1-4; no clear D. The CDR3 is 11 residues long. Germline CDR1 is SEHNR and CDR2 is FQNEAQ (reference sequence). With 7 bases removed from V and 10 bases from J, the gap between germline ends came to 10 bases. Written as DNA, the CDR3 is TGTGCCAGCAACGCCCTAGGAAAACTGTTTTTT. Translated: CASNALGKLFF.

The rearrangement uses TRBV10-3 and TRBJ2-7, with 9 bases that match TRBD1. This CDR3 comprises 13 residues. Per the germline V gene, CDR1 is ENHRY and CDR2 is SYGVKD. V lost 6 bases, J lost 5 bases, and 5 bases stayed unmatched. CDR3 nucleotides: TGTGCCATCAGAGGGACAGGGAGAAACGAGCAGTACTTC. This codes for CAIRGTGRNEQYF.

Turning to this clonotype: Given a much more abundant clone one base away, this may be a read error. The chain recombines TRBV20-1 with TRBJ2-7, with D unresolved. The V gene lost 5 bases and the J gene lost 7 bases, with 12 bases spanning the gap. Per the germline V gene, CDR1 is DFQATT and CDR2 is SNEGSKA (reference sequence). The CDR3 has 11 residues. The CDR3: CSAPRSNEQYF. The CDR3 nucleotides read TGCAGTGCTCCCAGGAGTAATGAGCAGTACTTC.